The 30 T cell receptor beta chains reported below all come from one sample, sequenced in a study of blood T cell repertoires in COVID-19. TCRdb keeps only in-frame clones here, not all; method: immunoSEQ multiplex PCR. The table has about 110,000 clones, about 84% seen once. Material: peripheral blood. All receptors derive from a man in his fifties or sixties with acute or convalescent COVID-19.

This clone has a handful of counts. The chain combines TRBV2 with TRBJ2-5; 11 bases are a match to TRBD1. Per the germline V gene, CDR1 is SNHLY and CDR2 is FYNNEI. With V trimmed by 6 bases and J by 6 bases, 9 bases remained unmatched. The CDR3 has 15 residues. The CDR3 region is CASSYIGQGAKTQYF. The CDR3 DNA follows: TGTGCCAGCAGCTATATCGGACAGGGGGCGAAGACCCAGTACTTC.

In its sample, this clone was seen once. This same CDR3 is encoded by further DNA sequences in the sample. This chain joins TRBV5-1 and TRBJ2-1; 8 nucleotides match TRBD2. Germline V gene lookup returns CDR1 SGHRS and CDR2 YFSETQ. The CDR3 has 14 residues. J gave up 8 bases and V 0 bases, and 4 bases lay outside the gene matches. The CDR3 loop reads CASSLGLASDEQFF. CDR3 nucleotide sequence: TGCGCCAGCAGCTTGGGACTAGCGTCCGATGAGCAGTTCTTC.

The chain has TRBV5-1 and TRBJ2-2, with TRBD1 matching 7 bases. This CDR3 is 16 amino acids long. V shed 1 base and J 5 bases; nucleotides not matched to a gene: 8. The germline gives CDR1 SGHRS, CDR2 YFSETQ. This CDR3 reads CASSLFPGQQTGELFF. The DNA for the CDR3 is TGCGCCAGCAGCTTGTTCCCGGGACAGCAAACCGGGGAGCTGTTTTTT.

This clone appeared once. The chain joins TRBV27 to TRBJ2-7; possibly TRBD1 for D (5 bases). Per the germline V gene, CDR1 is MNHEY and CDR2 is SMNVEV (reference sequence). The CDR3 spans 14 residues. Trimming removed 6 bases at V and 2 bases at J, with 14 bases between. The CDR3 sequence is CASSQSTGAYEQYF. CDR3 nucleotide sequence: TGTGCCAGCAGCCAGTCTACAGGAGCCTACGAGCAGTACTTC.

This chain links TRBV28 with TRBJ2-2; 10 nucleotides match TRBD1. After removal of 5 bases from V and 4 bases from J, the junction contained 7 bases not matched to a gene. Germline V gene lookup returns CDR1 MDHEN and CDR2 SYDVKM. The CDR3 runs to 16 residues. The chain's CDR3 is CASSTPGQGTTGELFF. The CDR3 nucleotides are TGTGCCAGCAGTACCCCGGGACAGGGGACCACCGGGGAGCTGTTTTTT.

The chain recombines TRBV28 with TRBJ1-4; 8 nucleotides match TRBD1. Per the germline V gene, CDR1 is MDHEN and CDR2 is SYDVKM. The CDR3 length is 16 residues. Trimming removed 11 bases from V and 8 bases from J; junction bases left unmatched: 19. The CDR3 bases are TGTGCCGCCTCCCTGGTCCCACAGGGGGGGGGAGAAAAACTGTTTTTT. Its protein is CAASLVPQGGGEKLFF.

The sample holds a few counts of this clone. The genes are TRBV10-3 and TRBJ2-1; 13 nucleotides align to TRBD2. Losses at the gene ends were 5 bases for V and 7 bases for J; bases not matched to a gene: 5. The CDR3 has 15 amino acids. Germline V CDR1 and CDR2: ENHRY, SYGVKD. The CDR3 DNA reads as TGTGCCATCAGTCGAACTAGCGGGGGGGGTAATGAGCAGTTCTTC. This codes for CAISRTSGGGNEQFF.

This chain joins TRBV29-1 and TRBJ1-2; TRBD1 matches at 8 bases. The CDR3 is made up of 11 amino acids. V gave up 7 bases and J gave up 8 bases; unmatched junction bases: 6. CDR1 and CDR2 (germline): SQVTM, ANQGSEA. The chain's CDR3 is CSDGQGQGYTF. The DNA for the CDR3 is TGCAGCGACGGACAGGGTCAAGGCTACACCTTC.

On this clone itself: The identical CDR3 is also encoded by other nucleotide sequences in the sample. The CDR3 region is CASRGQGMNTEAFF. The DNA for the CDR3 is TGTGCCAGTCGGGGACAGGGGATGAACACTGAAGCTTTCTTT. The chain uses TRBV3-1 (or the pseudogene TRBV3-2) and TRBJ1-1; 10 bases align to TRBD1. Germline CDR1 LGHDT, CDR2 YNNKEL (reference sequence). Trimming at V came to 9 bases and at J to 0 bases, leaving 4 bases not matched to a gene. The CDR3 is 14 residues long.

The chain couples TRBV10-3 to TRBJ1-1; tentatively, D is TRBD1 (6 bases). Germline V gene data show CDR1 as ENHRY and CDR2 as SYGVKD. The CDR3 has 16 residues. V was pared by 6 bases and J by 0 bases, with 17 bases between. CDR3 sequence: CAIRDVRGKMNTEAFF. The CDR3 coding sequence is TGTGCCATCAGGGACGTCAGGGGAAAAATGAACACTGAAGCTTTCTTT.

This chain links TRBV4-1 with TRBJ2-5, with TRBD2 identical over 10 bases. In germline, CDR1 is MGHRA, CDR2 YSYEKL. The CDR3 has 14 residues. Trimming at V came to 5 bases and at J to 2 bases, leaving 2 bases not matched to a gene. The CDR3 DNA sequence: TGCGCCAGCAGCGCTAGCGGGGGACAAGAGACCCAGTACTTC. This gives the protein CASSASGGQETQYF.

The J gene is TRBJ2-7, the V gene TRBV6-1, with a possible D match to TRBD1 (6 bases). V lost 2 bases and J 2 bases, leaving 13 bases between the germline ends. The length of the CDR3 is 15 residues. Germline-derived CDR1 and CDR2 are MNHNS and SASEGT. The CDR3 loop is CASSEITTGAYEQYV. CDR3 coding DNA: TGTGCCAGCAGTGAAATAACGACAGGCGCCTACGAGCAGTACGTC.

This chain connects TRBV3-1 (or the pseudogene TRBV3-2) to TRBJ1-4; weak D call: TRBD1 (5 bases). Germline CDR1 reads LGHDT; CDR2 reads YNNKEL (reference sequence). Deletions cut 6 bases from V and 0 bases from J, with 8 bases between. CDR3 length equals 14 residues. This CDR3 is CASSPTATNEKLFF. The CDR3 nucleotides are TGTGCCAGCAGTCCGACAGCAACTAATGAAAAACTGTTTTTT.

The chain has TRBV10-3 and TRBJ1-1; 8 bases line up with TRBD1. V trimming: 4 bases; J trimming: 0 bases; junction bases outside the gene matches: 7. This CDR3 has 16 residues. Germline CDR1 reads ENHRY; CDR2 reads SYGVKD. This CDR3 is CAISGDQGAMNTEAFF. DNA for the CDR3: TGTGCCATCAGTGGCGACCAGGGGGCTATGAACACTGAAGCTTTCTTT.

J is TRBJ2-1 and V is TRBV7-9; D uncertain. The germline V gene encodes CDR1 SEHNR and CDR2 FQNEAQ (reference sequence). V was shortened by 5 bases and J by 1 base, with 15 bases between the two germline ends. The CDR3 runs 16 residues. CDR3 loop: CASSASASFSYNEQFF. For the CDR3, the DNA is TGTGCCAGCAGCGCCTCCGCGTCGTTTTCCTACAATGAGCAGTTCTTC.

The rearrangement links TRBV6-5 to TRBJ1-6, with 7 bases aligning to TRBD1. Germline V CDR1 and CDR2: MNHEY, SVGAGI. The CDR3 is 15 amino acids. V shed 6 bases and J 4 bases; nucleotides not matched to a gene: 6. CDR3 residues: CASRPTGRYNSPLHF. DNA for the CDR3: TGTGCCAGCAGACCGACAGGGCGGTATAATTCACCCCTCCACTTT.

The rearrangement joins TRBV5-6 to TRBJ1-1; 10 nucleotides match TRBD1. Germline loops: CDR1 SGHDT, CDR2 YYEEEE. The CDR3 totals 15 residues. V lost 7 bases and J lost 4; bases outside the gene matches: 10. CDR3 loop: CASSRRDRGFTEAFF. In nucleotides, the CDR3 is TGTGCCAGCTCCCGGAGGGACAGGGGATTCACTGAAGCTTTCTTT.

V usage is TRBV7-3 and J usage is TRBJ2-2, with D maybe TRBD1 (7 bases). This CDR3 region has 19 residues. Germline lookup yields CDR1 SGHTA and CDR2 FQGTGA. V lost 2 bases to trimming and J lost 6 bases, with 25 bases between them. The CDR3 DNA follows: TGTGCCAGCAGCTTATTCGCTCCACAGGGGAGGTTTAGGTCCGGGGAGCTGTTTTTT. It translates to CASSLFAPQGRFRSGELFF.

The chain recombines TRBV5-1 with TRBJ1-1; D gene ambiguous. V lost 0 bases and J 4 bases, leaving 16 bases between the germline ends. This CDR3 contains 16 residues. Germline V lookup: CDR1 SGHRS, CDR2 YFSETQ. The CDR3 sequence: CASSLAGLRLGTEAFF. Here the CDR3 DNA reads TGCGCCAGCAGCTTGGCCGGGTTAAGGTTGGGCACTGAAGCTTTCTTT.

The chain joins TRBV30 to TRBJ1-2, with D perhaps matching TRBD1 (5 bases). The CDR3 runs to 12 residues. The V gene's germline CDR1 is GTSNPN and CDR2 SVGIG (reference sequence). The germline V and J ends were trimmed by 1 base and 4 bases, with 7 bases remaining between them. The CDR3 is CAWSAGLYGYTF. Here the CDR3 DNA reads TGTGCCTGGAGTGCAGGGCTCTATGGCTACACCTTC. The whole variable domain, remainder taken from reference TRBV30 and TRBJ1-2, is SQTIHQWPATLVQPVGSPLSLECTVEGTSNPNLYWYRQAAGRGLQLLFYSVGIGQISSEVPQNLSASRPQDRQFILSSKKLLLSDSGFYLCAWSAGLYGYTFGSGTRLTVV.

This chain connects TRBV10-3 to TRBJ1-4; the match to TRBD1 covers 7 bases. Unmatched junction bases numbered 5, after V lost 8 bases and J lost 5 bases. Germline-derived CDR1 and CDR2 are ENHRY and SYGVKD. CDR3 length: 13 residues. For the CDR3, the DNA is TGTGCCATCGGGGACAGCTTGAATGAAAAACTGTTTTTT. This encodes CAIGDSLNEKLFF.

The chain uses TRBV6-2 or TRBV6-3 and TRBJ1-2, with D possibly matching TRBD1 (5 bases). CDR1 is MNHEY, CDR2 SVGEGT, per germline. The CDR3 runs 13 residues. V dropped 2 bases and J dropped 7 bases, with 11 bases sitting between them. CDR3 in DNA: TGTGCCAGCAGTTACCTCAGGGAAGGTGGCTACACCTTC. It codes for CASSYLREGGYTF.

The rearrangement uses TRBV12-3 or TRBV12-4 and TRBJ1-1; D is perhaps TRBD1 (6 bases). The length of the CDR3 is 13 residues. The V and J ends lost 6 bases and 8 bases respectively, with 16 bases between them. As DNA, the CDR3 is TGTGCCAGCAGCGAAACAGGGAAGATGGAAGCTTTCTTT. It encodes CASSETGKMEAFF.

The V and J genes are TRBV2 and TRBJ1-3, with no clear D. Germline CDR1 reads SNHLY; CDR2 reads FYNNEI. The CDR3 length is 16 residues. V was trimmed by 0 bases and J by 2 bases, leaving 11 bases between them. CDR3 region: CASSEASRVAGNTIYF. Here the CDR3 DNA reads TGTGCCAGCAGTGAAGCCAGTCGGGTGGCTGGAAACACCATATATTTT.

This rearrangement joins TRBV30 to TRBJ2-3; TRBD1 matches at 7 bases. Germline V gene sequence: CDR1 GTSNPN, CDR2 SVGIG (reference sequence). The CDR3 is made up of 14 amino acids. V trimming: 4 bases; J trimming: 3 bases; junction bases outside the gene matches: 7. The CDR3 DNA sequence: TGTGCCTGGATTCCCTACAGGGGAACAGATACGCAGTATTTT. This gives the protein CAWIPYRGTDTQYF.

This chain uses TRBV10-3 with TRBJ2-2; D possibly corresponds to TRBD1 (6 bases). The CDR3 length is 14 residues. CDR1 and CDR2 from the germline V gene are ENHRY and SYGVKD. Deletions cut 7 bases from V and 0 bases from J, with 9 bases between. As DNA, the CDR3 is TGTGCCATCAAGAAGGGGGCGAACACCGGGGAGCTGTTTTTT. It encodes CAIKKGANTGELFF.

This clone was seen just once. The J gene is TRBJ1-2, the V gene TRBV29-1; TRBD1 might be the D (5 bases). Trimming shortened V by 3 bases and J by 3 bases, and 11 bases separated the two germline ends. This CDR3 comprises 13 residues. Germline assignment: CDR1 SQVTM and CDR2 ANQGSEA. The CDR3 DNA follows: TGCAGCGTTGAGAGTGGCAGGGACTATGGCTACACCTTC. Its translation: CSVESGRDYGYTF.

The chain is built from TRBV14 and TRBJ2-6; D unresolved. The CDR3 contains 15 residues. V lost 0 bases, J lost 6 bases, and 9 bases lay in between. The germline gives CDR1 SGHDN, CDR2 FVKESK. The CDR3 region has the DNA TGTGCCAGCAGCCAAGATGCAACAGTGGCCAACGTCCTGACTTTC. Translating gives CASSQDATVANVLTF.

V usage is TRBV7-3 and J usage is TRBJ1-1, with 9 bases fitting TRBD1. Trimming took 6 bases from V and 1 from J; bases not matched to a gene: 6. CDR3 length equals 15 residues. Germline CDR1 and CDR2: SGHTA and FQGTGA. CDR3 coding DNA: TGTGCCAGCAGTCCAACAGGGGGCCCGAACACTGAAGCTTTCTTT. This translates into CASSPTGGPNTEAFF. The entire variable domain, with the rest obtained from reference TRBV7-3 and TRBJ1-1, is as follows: GAGVSQTPSNKVTEKGKYVELRCDPISGHTALYWYRQSLGQGPEFLIYFQGTGAADDSGLPNDRFFAVRPEGSVSTLKIQRTERGDSAVYLCASSPTGGPNTEAFFGQGTRLTVV.

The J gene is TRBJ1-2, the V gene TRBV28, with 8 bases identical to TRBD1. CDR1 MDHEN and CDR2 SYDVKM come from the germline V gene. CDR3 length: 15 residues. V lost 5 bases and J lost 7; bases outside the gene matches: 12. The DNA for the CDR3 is TGTGCCAGCAGTCCACCCGCCAGGGGGCAAAGTGGCTACACCTTC. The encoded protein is CASSPPARGQSGYTF.